The clone carrying this TCR beta chain was counted a few times. Its specificity is unknown. These data come from a study of T-cell memory formation after mild COVID-19. Researchers used 5'RACE with constant-segment primers to make TCR alpha and TCR beta cDNA libraries that carry sample barcodes and UMIs. Using its own MiXCR run on the 5' RACE reads, TCRdb lists one record per CDR3 protein. The table includes a few hundred thousand distinct CDR3 sequences, 16% detected once. V shed 4 bases and J 5 bases; nucleotides not matched to a gene: 15. This CDR3 contains 18 residues. Germline V gene lookup returns CDR1 SGHRS and CDR2 YFSETQ. Study-level results: The study found balanced CD4/CD8 in clones contracting day 15 to 85 and a CD4+ lean in later expanders.

Sequenced input: PBMCs or a T cell subset sorted from them (not recorded which). The rearrangement joins TRBV5-1 to TRBJ2-5, with 12 bases fitting TRBD1. The receptor was derived from a man aged 18 to 29 who had mild COVID-19 (a few samples of this study predate the infection). Cell type and time point are not known. CDR3 bases: TGCGCCAGCAGCCGGAGCGGGACAGGGGGCTCCGGCGAGGAGACCCAGTACTTC. Amino acid sequence: CASSRSGTGGSGEETQYF.